This TCR beta chain was obtained from a study of response to subunit inactivated influenza vaccine. In its sample, this clonotype was seen a few times. Its specificity is unknown. TCRdb re-called the RT-PCR reads with MiXCR, one entry per CDR3 protein. Here the sample spans about 300,000 distinct CDR3 sequences, less than 25% being singletons. Study conclusions and caveats: Authors suggested each seasonal flu vaccination may recruit only limited numbers of new T cells.

This sequence originates from a man aged 50-75 years who received an inactivated influenza vaccine. The sample in question was PBMCs from blood, obtained about 19 months after vaccination.

The CDR3 reads CAISAEGYEQYF. The CDR3 nucleotides read TGTGCCATCAGTGCTGAGGGCTACGAGCAGTACTTC. This rearrangement joins TRBV10-3 to TRBJ2-7, with a tentative D call TRBD2 (5 bases). Germline CDR1 ENHRY, CDR2 SYGVKD. The CDR3 is 12 residues long. Trimming removed 4 bases from V and 3 bases from J, with 7 bases in between.